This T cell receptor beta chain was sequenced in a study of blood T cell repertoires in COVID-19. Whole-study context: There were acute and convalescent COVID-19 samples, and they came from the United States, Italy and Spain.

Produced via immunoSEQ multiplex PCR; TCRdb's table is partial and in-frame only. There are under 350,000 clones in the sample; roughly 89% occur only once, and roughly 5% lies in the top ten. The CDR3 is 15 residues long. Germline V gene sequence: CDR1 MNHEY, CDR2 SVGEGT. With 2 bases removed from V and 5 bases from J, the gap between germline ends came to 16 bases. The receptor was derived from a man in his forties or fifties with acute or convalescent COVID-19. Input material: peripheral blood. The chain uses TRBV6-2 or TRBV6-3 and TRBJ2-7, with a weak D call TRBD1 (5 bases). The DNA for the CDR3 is TGTGCCAGCAGTTACGGGGCAGGGCATTCCAACGAGCAGTACTTC. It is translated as CASSYGAGHSNEQYF.